This T cell receptor beta chain was sequenced during a study of T cell changes during pregnancy in multiple sclerosis (dated 2019 in TCRdb). Context from the whole study: In women with multiple sclerosis, the researchers looked at how the T cell repertoire shifted as pregnancy progressed.

The germline V gene (reference sequence) provides CDR1 GTSNPN and CDR2 SVGIG. V loses 0 bases of germline sequence and J loses 3 bases, and the interval between the two ends is 23 bases. There are 18 amino acids in the CDR3, from cysteine to phenylalanine inclusive. Here the CDR3 DNA is all that survives: 54 bases in frame from base 1. A note on this clone: The antigen it recognizes is unknown. Base quality data are lacking; no much larger clone is found one base away.

Library preparation used the immunoSEQ multiplex PCR assay. TCRdb provides this immuneACCESS table in a form limited to in-frame rearrangements. Some clones are lacking; in checked studies, under half of them reflect an unresolved V gene, and why the rest are absent is not known. The table for this sample lists around 56,000 clones; about 88% of them were counted only once. 0.38% of the sample is in the top ten clones. The sequence derives from a female donor with multiple sclerosis, enrolled in a pregnancy study. The V and J segments used are TRBV30 and TRBJ1-2; perhaps TRBD1 is the D gene, with 5 bases matching. This material consisted of CD4+ T cells from peripheral blood mononuclear cells, taken in the third trimester of pregnancy. The sequence in DNA is TGTGCCTGGAGTGTACTGTCCGGAAGGGTGGGGGGACACTATGGCTACACCTTC. The translation is CAWSVLSGRVGGHYGYTF.